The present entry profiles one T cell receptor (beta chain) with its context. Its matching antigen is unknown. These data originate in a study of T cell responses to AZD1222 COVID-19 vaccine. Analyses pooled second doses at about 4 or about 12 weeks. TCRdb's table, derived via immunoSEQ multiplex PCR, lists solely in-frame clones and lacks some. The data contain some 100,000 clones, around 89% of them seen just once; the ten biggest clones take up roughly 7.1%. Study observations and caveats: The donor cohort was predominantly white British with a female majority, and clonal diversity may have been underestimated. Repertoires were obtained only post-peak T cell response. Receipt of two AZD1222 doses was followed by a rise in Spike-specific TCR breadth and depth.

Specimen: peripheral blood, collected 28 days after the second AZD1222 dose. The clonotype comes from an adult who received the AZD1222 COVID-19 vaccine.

CDR3 residues: CASSPPGLDYTF. CDR3 DNA sequence: TGTGCCAGCAGCCCCCCGGGACTTGACTACACCTTC. The chain combines TRBV28 with TRBJ1-2; D perhaps matches TRBD1 (5 bases). V lost 6 bases, J lost 10 bases, and 15 bases lay in between. This CDR3 has 12 residues. From germline, CDR1 is MDHEN and CDR2 SYDVKM.